The 23 T cell receptor beta chains presented below share a single source sample, sequenced in a study of T-cell reconstitution after alpha-beta-depleted transplantation in children. Unique molecular identifiers were incorporated into the prepared TCRbeta library. One entry per CDR3 protein, called by TCRdb with MiXCR from the PCR reads. This table has approximately 1,000,000 distinct CDR3 sequences, roughly 29% appearing once. The sequenced sample was PBMCs, mostly from graft donor cells, obtained 360 days after TCRalphabeta/CD19-depleted stem cell transplant. The source of these receptors is a boy younger than two who had a stem cell transplant for SCID, so the T cells may come from the graft donor.

V gene TRBV7-2 combines with J gene TRBJ2-3, with D possibly being TRBD2 (6 bases). The germline gives CDR1 SGHTA, CDR2 FQGNSA. The ends were cut back, 8 bases at V and 3 bases at J, with 18 bases in the middle. This CDR3 is built from 15 residues. DNA of the CDR3: TGTGCCAGCCACGGACGGGCGGGGCTTACAGATACGCAGTATTTT. It specifies CASHGRAGLTDTQYF.

In this sample, this clonotype turned up a few times. The CDR3 loop is CASSHSIPGYGKETQYF. DNA of the CDR3: TGTGCCAGCAGCCATTCAATTCCAGGGTATGGGAAAGAGACCCAGTACTTC. The V call is TRBV7-3, the J call TRBJ2-5, with a possible D match to TRBD1 (5 bases). The V end was cut by 5 bases, the J end by 3 bases, with 22 bases between. Germline loops: CDR1 SGHTA, CDR2 FQGTGA. This CDR3 is 17 amino acids long.

The chain carries TRBV7-2 and TRBJ2-2; 7 bases line up with TRBD1. Germline V CDR1 and CDR2: SGHTA, FQGNSA. V dropped 4 bases and J dropped 1; count of bases not matched to a gene: 3. The CDR3 contains 15 residues. CDR3 DNA sequence: TGTGCCAGCAGCTCGTACAGGGGGAACACCGGGGAGCTGTTTTTT. This encodes CASSSYRGNTGELFF. Using reference TRBV7-2 and TRBJ2-2 for the parts outside the CDR3, the full variable domain is GAGVSQSPSNKVTEKGKDVELRCDPISGHTALYWYRQSLGQGLEFLIYFQGNSAPDKSGLPSDRFSAERTGGSVSTLTIQRTQQEDSAVYLCASSSYRGNTGELFFGEGSRLTVL.

The chain couples TRBV2 to TRBJ2-5, with D perhaps TRBD1 (5 bases). V was pared by 3 bases and J by 4 bases, with 12 bases between. Per germline, CDR1 SNHLY and CDR2 FYNNEI. There are 14 residues in the CDR3. The DNA for the CDR3 is TGTGCCAGCAGTGAGGGGCACCGACTAGAGACCCAGTACTTC. Encoded protein: CASSEGHRLETQYF.

This clonotype was seen only a few times. The rearrangement uses TRBV27 and TRBJ2-7; 10 bases match TRBD1. Germline trimming cut 3 bases from V and 3 bases from J; bases unmatched to any gene: 8. The CDR3 loop spans 16 amino acids. Germline V gene sequence: CDR1 MNHEY, CDR2 SMNVEV (reference sequence). The CDR3 reads CASSLSGQGKGYEQYF. The CDR3 DNA reads TGTGCCAGCAGTTTGTCGGGACAGGGGAAAGGCTACGAGCAGTACTTC.

The chain recombines TRBV15 with TRBJ2-1; 7 nucleotides match TRBD2. The length of the CDR3 is 16 residues. J was trimmed by 7 bases and V by 0 bases; bases with no gene match: 9. The V gene's germline CDR1 is LNHNV and CDR2 YYDKDF (reference sequence). The CDR3 DNA reads TGTGCCACCAGCAGAGATCCAGGACTAGACCTTAATGAGCAGTTCTTC. It yields the protein CATSRDPGLDLNEQFF.

Only a few counts were recorded for this clonotype. This rearrangement joins TRBV19 to TRBJ2-2; D possibly corresponds to TRBD2 (5 bases). Germline values: CDR1 LNHDA, CDR2 SQIVND (reference sequence). Trimming removed 3 bases at V and 6 bases at J, with 14 bases between. There are 15 residues in the CDR3. The CDR3 coding sequence is TGTGCCAGTAGTATGCGGGCAGGCGGCGCCGGGGAGCTGTTTTTT. The encoded protein is CASSMRAGGAGELFF.

This clonotype was seen only a few times. The chain employs TRBV12-3 or TRBV12-4 and TRBJ1-1, with TRBD1 identical over 7 bases. CDR3 size: 15 residues. With V trimmed by 6 bases and J by 0 bases, 7 bases remained unmatched. CDR3 nucleotide sequence: TGTGCCAGCAGGCCCTCCGGGACAGTGAACACTGAAGCTTTCTTT. Its translation is CASRPSGTVNTEAFF.

The J gene is TRBJ2-5, the V gene TRBV28, with D perhaps TRBD1 or TRBD2 (7 bases each). This CDR3 comprises 15 residues. V gave up 5 bases and J gave up 5 bases, with 18 bases separating them. Germline V gives CDR1 MDHEN, CDR2 SYDVKM. CDR3 protein: CASSRDSPGRETQYF. The CDR3 nucleotides read TGTGCCAGCAGTCGGGACAGTCCCGGGAGGGAGACCCAGTACTTC.

V and J are TRBV12-3 or TRBV12-4 and TRBJ1-1, with D perhaps TRBD1 (6 bases). V lost 6 bases and J 1 base, leaving 12 bases between the germline ends. This CDR3 spans 14 amino acids. The chain's CDR3 is CASSRLTGNTEAFF. CDR3 nucleotide sequence: TGTGCCAGCAGCCGGCTGACAGGGAACACTGAAGCTTTCTTT.

V is TRBV5-1 and J is TRBJ1-1; D may be TRBD1 (5 bases). The germline V gene has CDR1 SGHRS and CDR2 YFSETQ. V shed 4 bases and J shed 1 base, with 11 bases lying between them. The CDR3 loop spans 14 amino acids. The CDR3 sequence: CASSTLQGNTEAFF. The CDR3 nucleotides read TGCGCCAGCAGCACGCTTCAGGGGAACACTGAAGCTTTCTTT.

The chain has TRBV10-3 and TRBJ1-4; a possible D gene is TRBD1 (6 bases). The V gene's germline CDR1 is ENHRY and CDR2 SYGVKD. The CDR3 covers 16 residues. Trimming stripped 5 bases from V and 8 bases from J, with 21 bases between. The CDR3: CAISSALPQGQEKLFF. DNA for the CDR3: TGTGCCATCAGTTCCGCCTTACCTCAGGGGCAGGAAAAACTGTTTTTT.

The chain joins TRBV4-1 to TRBJ2-3, with D possibly TRBD2 on 5 matching bases. The CDR3 has 15 amino acids. V gave up 0 bases and J gave up 3 bases, with 10 bases separating them. CDR1 and CDR2 (germline): MGHRA, YSYEKL. The CDR3 DNA reads TGCGCCAGCAGCCAAGAGGGCGCGGGTACAGATACGCAGTATTTT. Translated, it gives CASSQEGAGTDTQYF.

V gene TRBV5-1 combines with J gene TRBJ2-1, with D possibly TRBD1 on 6 matching bases. CDR1 and CDR2 (germline): SGHRS, YFSETQ. The CDR3 spans 14 residues. V shed 2 bases and J shed 9 bases, with 15 bases lying between them. In DNA form, the CDR3 reads TGCGCCAGCAGCTTTGGTCGATTCAGGGGTGAGCAGTTCTTC. Its protein product is CASSFGRFRGEQFF.

J is TRBJ2-7 and V is TRBV20-1; D is uncertain. The germline V and J ends were trimmed by 3 bases and 3 bases, with 15 bases remaining between them. Germline V gives CDR1 DFQATT, CDR2 SNEGSKA (reference sequence). The CDR3 spans 14 residues. CDR3 loop: CSASLPKGNYEQYF. DNA of the CDR3: TGCAGTGCTAGTTTACCAAAAGGAAACTACGAGCAGTACTTC.

Comment on this clonotype: One end of the junction does not line up with germline, which may come from a read error. The rearrangement uses TRBV5-5 and TRBJ2-1; no firm D call. Germline loops: CDR1 SGHKS, CDR2 YYEKEE (reference sequence). The CDR3 sequence is 14 residues long. The CDR3 DNA follows: TGTGCCAGCAGCTTGGCGCTAGTTTACAATGAGCATTTCTTC. Translating it yields CASSLALVYNEHFF.

This clonotype has just a few counts. One junction end does not reproduce the germline sequence, and a read error may be involved. CDR3 loop: CASSPDASYEQYF. CDR3 bases: TGTGCCAGCAGTCCAGACGCCTCCTACGAGCAGTACTTC. The genes are TRBV5-1 and TRBJ2-7, with D unclear. The germline V gene has CDR1 SGHRS and CDR2 YFSETQ. This CDR3 contains 13 residues.

This chain links TRBV29-1 with TRBJ1-4; D is unresolved. The V gene lost 4 bases and the J gene lost 8 bases, with 8 bases spanning the gap. The V gene's germline CDR1 is SQVTM and CDR2 ANQGSEA. The CDR3 loop spans 11 amino acids. CDR3 sequence reads: CSVVGNEKLFF. The CDR3 bases are TGCAGCGTTGTCGGCAACGAAAAACTGTTTTTT. Using reference TRBV29-1 and TRBJ1-4 for the parts outside the CDR3, the full variable domain is SAVISQKPSRDICQRGTSLTIQCQVDSQVTMMFWYRQQPGQSLTLIATANQGSEATYESGFVIDKFPISRPNLTFSTLTVSNMSPEDSSIYLCSVVGNEKLFFGSGTQLSVL.

This clonotype was recorded at least ten times. This chain connects TRBV5-1 to TRBJ1-5; no clear D. The CDR3 totals 13 residues. In germline, CDR1 is SGHRS, CDR2 YFSETQ. Between the trimmed V and J ends, which lost 1 base and 4 bases, there was a span of 6 bases. CDR3 region: CASSLLGNQPQHF. CDR3 nucleotide sequence: TGCGCCAGCAGCTTGCTAGGTAATCAGCCCCAGCATTTT.

The V call is TRBV9, the J call TRBJ2-3, with D possibly being TRBD2 (7 bases). The ends were cut back, 1 base at V and 2 bases at J, with 14 bases in the middle. Germline V gene lookup returns CDR1 SGDLS and CDR2 YYNGEE. This CDR3 is built from 16 residues. The CDR3: CASSVRGGLVTDTQYF. CDR3 nucleotide sequence: TGTGCCAGCAGCGTAAGGGGGGGCCTGGTCACAGATACGCAGTATTTT. The full variable domain, completed using reference TRBV9 and TRBJ2-3, is DSGVTQTPKHLITATGQRVTLRCSPRSGDLSVYWYQQSLDQGLQFLIQYYNGEERAKGNILERFSAQQFPDLHSELNLSSLELGDSALYFCASSVRGGLVTDTQYFGPGTRLTVL.

This clonotype was counted ten times or more. The chain couples TRBV5-1 to TRBJ1-1; tentative D call: TRBD1 (5 bases). Germline CDR1 is SGHRS and CDR2 is YFSETQ. V lost 3 bases and J lost 11, with 11 bases in between. This CDR3 has 11 residues. The CDR3 loop is CASSSGVEAFF. The CDR3 DNA sequence: TGCGCCAGCAGCTCGGGGGTTGAGGCTTTCTTT.

This clonotype was recorded a few times. V is TRBV20-1 and J is TRBJ2-1, with 9 nucleotides matching TRBD1. V was clipped by 3 bases and J by 0 bases; unmatched bases: 3. This CDR3 has 15 residues. From germline, CDR1 is DFQATT and CDR2 SNEGSKA (reference sequence). The CDR3 is CSARDRGRSYNEQFF. CDR3 nucleotide sequence: TGCAGTGCTAGGGACAGGGGCCGCTCCTACAATGAGCAGTTCTTC.

CDR3 sequence (DNA): TGTGCCATCACAGGACAGGGTCAATATACGCAGTATTTT. Translated, it gives CAITGQGQYTQYF. The chain recombines TRBV10-3 with TRBJ2-3; TRBD1 matches 8 bases. V lost 7 bases and J lost 7; bases outside the gene matches: 7. CDR1 ENHRY and CDR2 SYGVKD come from the germline V gene. The CDR3 extends over 13 amino acids.